This TCR beta chain was identified during a study of shared clonotypes between healthy human individuals. Ten immunoSEQ deep assay plates held the unsorted PBMC DNA. The table came from immunoSEQ multiplex PCR; TCRdb's copy has only in-frame clones and leaves some out. This sample has approximately 500,000 clones, with about 72% found just once. On this clone itself: The antigen remains undetermined.

V lost 2 bases to trimming and J lost 7 bases; unmatched junction nucleotides: 10. Germline V gives CDR1 SEHNR, CDR2 FQNEAQ (reference sequence). This CDR3 is 15 amino acids long. Whole-study results and caveats: The study sampled only blood, and tissue repertoires likely differ. Sharing of clonotypes among donors was expected to vary with sequencing depth.

In unsorted samples, genomic DNA was obtained using 94 million or so PBMCs. This clonotype originated in a woman aged 35 to 49 in good health. Some clones in this sample may be carry-over from other donors' samples. This chain uses TRBV7-9 with TRBJ2-7; 8 nucleotides match TRBD1. Material: PBMCs. The DNA for the CDR3 is TGTGCCAGCAGCTTATCGATACAGGGGGGACTGGAGCAGTACTTC. This codes for CASSLSIQGGLEQYF.